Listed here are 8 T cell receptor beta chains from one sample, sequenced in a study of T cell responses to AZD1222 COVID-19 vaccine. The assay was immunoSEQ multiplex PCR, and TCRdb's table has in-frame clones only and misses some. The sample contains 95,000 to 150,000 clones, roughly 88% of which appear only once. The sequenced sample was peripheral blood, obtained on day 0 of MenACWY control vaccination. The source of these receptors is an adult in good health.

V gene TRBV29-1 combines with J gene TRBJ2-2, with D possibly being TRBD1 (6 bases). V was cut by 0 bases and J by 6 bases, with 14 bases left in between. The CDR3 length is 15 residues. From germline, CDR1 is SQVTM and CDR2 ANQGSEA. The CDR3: CSVEDVGAPSGELFF. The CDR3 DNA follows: TGCAGCGTTGAAGATGTGGGGGCCCCCTCCGGGGAGCTGTTTTTT.

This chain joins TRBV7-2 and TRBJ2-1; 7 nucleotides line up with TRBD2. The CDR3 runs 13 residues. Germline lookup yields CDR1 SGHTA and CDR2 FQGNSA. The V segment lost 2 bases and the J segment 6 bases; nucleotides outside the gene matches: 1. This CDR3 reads CASSLWGGNEQFF. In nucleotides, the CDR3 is TGTGCCAGCAGCTTATGGGGGGGCAATGAGCAGTTCTTC.

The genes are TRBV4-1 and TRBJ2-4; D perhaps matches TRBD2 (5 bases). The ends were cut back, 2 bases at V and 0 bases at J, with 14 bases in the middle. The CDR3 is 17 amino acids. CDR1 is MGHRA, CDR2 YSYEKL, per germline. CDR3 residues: CASSQPGGPLAKNIQYF. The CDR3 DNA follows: TGCGCCAGCAGCCAACCGGGCGGGCCATTAGCCAAAAACATTCAGTACTTC.

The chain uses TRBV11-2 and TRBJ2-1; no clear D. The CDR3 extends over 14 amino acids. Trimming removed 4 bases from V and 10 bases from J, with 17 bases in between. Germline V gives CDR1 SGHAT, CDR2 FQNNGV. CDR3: CASSSIALRFEQFF. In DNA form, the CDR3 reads TGTGCCAGCAGCTCAATCGCCTTGAGGTTCGAGCAGTTCTTC.

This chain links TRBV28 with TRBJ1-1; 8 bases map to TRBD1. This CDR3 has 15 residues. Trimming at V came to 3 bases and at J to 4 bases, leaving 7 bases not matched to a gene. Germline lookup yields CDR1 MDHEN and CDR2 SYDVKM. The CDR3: CASSLDRVTGTEAFF. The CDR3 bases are TGTGCCAGCAGTTTGGACAGGGTGACGGGCACTGAAGCTTTCTTT.

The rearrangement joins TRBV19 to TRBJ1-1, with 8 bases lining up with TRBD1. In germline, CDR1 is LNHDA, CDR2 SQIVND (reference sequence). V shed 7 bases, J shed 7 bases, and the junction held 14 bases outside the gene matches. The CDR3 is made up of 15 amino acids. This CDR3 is CASIPGGTGDIEAFF. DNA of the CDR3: TGTGCCAGTATCCCTGGGGGGACAGGCGACATTGAAGCTTTCTTT. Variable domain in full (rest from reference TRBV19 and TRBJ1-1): DGGITQSPKYLFRKEGQNVTLSCEQNLNHDAMYWYRQDPGQGLRLIYYSQIVNDFQKGDIAEGYSVSREKKESFPLTVTSAQKNPTAFYLCASIPGGTGDIEAFFGQGTRLTVV.

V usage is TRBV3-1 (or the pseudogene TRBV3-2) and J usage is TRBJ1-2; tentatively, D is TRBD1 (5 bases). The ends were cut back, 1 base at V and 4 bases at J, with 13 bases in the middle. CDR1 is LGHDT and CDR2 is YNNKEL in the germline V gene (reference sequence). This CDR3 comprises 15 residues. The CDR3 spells CASSQAPGRAYGYTF. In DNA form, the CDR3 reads TGTGCCAGCAGCCAAGCTCCTGGCAGGGCCTATGGCTACACCTTC.

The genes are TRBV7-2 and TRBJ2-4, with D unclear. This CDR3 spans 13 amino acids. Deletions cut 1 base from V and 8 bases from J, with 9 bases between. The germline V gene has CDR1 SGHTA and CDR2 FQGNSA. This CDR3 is CASSLGGEDIQYF. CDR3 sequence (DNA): TGTGCCAGCAGCTTAGGCGGTGAGGACATTCAGTACTTC.